These 20 T cell receptor beta chains came from one sample sequenced in a study of blood T cell repertoires in COVID-19. Using immunoSEQ multiplex PCR, the repertoire was profiled, and TCRdb retains in-frame clones only, with some absent. This table has approximately 300,000 clones, roughly 91% appearing once. The sequenced sample was peripheral blood. The receptors come from a man aged 45-60 years with active or convalescent COVID-19.

The table lists this clone with a few counts. This chain uses TRBV4-2 with TRBJ1-5, with D maybe TRBD1 (6 bases). Germline V CDR1 and CDR2: LGHNA, YNFKEQ. CDR3 length equals 15 residues. Between the trimmed V and J ends, which lost 8 bases and 0 bases, there was a span of 14 bases. The chain's CDR3 is CASARTEYSNQPQHF. In nucleotides, the CDR3 is TGTGCCAGCGCTCGGACAGAATATAGCAATCAGCCCCAGCATTTT.

J is TRBJ2-1 and V is TRBV7-9; D gene ambiguous. V lost 5 bases and J 0 bases, leaving 20 bases between the germline ends. CDR1 is SEHNR and CDR2 is FQNEAQ in the germline V gene (reference sequence). CDR3 size: 18 residues. The CDR3 reads CASSGLHRIAVSYNEQFF. The CDR3 bases are TGTGCCAGCAGCGGTTTACACAGAATCGCCGTCTCCTACAATGAGCAGTTCTTC.

This rearrangement joins TRBV5-6 to TRBJ2-1; TRBD1 matches at 10 bases. Germline CDR1 is SGHDT and CDR2 is YYEEEE. CDR3 length: 13 residues. Trimming at V came to 4 bases and at J to 12 bases, leaving 7 bases not matched to a gene. CDR3 DNA sequence: TGTGCCAGCAGCGCCGGGACAGGGGAAGGGCAGTTCTTC. This sequence encodes CASSAGTGEGQFF.

The gene calls are TRBV5-1 and TRBJ1-6, with D hard to call. The V end was cut by 0 bases, the J end by 0 bases, with 10 bases between. This CDR3 is built from 17 residues. The germline CDR1 and CDR2 sequences are SGHRS and YFSETQ. The CDR3 coding sequence is TGCGCCAGCAGCTTGGGGGCGAAAAGCTCCTATAATTCACCCCTCCACTTT. It is translated as CASSLGAKSSYNSPLHF.

The chain combines TRBV20-1 with TRBJ1-4; perhaps TRBD1 as D (5 bases). CDR3 length equals 13 residues. Germline CDR1 is DFQATT and CDR2 is SNEGSKA (reference sequence). V was cut by 3 bases and J by 7 bases, with 12 bases left in between. The CDR3 DNA reads as TGCAGTGCTAGTGGGGGGGGAGGTGAAAAACTGTTTTTT. As protein: CSASGGGGEKLFF.

The CDR3 protein is CASSFSRDSYEQYF. The CDR3 bases are TGTGCCAGCAGTTTTAGCAGGGACTCCTACGAGCAGTACTTC. V usage is TRBV28 and J usage is TRBJ2-7; tentative D call: TRBD1 (5 bases). V gave up 3 bases and J gave up 0 bases, with 9 bases separating them. This CDR3 spans 14 amino acids. Germline assignment: CDR1 MDHEN and CDR2 SYDVKM.

The sample holds a few counts of this clone. The chain joins TRBV10-3 to TRBJ2-7; tentatively, D is TRBD1 (6 bases). Deletions cut 4 bases from V and 2 bases from J, with 9 bases between. Germline CDR1 reads ENHRY; CDR2 reads SYGVKD. This CDR3 is 13 amino acids long. The CDR3 loop reads CAISAGQTYEQYF. Written as DNA, the CDR3 is TGTGCCATCAGTGCGGGACAAACCTACGAGCAGTACTTC.

This clone was seen just once. The chain has TRBV7-3 and TRBJ2-5, with 8 nucleotides matching TRBD1. The J segment lost 5 bases and the V segment lost 2 bases, leaving 4 bases of the junction unmatched. Germline CDR1 is SGHTA and CDR2 is FQGTGA. The CDR3 extends over 14 amino acids. The chain's CDR3 is CASSLAGGRETQYF. In nucleotides, the CDR3 is TGTGCCAGCAGCTTAGCAGGGGGCCGGGAGACCCAGTACTTC.

The CDR3 here is CASSLSPRGNTEAFF. CDR3 in DNA: TGTGCCAGCAGCTTGTCTCCTAGAGGGAACACTGAAGCTTTCTTT. The chain is built from TRBV5-4 and TRBJ1-1, with D unresolved. Germline V gene sequence: CDR1 SGHNT, CDR2 YYREEE (reference sequence). The CDR3 is 15 amino acids. The V and J ends lost 1 base and 1 base respectively, with 11 bases between them.

The gene calls are TRBV11-2 and TRBJ2-4; 7 bases are shared with TRBD1. The CDR3 contains 14 residues. CDR1 and CDR2 (germline): SGHAT, FQNNGV. Germline trimming cut 4 bases from V and 0 bases from J; bases unmatched to any gene: 0. CDR3 nucleotide sequence: TGTGCCAGCAGCTGGGACAGAGCCAAAAACATTCAGTACTTC. Translation gives CASSWDRAKNIQYF.

The chain combines TRBV18 with TRBJ1-2; tentatively, D is TRBD1 (5 bases). The CDR3 is 16 amino acids. CDR1 and CDR2 from the germline V gene are KGHSH and LQKENI. Between the trimmed V and J ends, which lost 8 bases and 4 bases, there was a span of 23 bases. This CDR3 is CASSPTPGGVFYGYTF. Written as DNA, the CDR3 is TGTGCCAGCAGCCCGACACCGGGGGGGGTGTTCTATGGCTACACCTTC.

The table lists this clone with a count of one. V gene TRBV3-1 (or the pseudogene TRBV3-2) combines with J gene TRBJ2-7; 10 bases are a match to TRBD1. The CDR3 runs to 15 residues. V shed 3 bases and J 4 bases; nucleotides not matched to a gene: 6. Germline loops: CDR1 LGHDT, CDR2 YNNKEL (reference sequence). CDR3 sequence: CASSHRGTGEYEQYF. CDR3 nucleotides: TGTGCCAGCAGCCATCGCGGGACAGGGGAATACGAGCAGTACTTC.

V usage is TRBV28 and J usage is TRBJ2-1, with 12 bases fitting TRBD2. The length of the CDR3 is 15 residues. The germline CDR1 and CDR2 sequences are MDHEN and SYDVKM. V lost 7 bases to trimming and J lost 6 bases; unmatched junction nucleotides: 7. CDR3 region: CASTLAGGSRNEQFF. CDR3 DNA: TGTGCCAGCACCCTAGCGGGAGGGAGTCGCAATGAGCAGTTCTTC.

V usage is TRBV10-3 and J usage is TRBJ2-7, with TRBD2 matching over 10 bases. Trimming removed 0 bases from V and 2 bases from J; junction bases left unmatched: 1. The V gene's germline CDR1 is ENHRY and CDR2 SYGVKD. There are 15 residues in the CDR3. The CDR3: CAISESLAGAYEQYF. Here the CDR3 DNA reads TGTGCCATCAGTGAGTCCCTAGCGGGGGCCTACGAGCAGTACTTC.

The rearrangement uses TRBV4-2 and TRBJ1-5; maybe TRBD1 (6 bases). The CDR3 runs 16 residues. V gave up 0 bases and J gave up 6 bases, with 15 bases separating them. CDR1 and CDR2 (germline): LGHNA, YNFKEQ. The CDR3 sequence: CASSQETRGLSQPQHF. The CDR3 DNA reads TGTGCCAGCAGCCAAGAAACCAGGGGATTAAGTCAGCCCCAGCATTTT.

The rearrangement uses TRBV6-2 or TRBV6-3 and TRBJ2-3, with 10 bases fitting TRBD2. In germline, CDR1 is MNHEY, CDR2 SVGEGT. After removal of 2 bases from V and 5 bases from J, the junction contained 4 bases not matched to a gene. CDR3 length equals 15 residues. CDR3: CASSYRAGGGDTQYF. The CDR3 DNA reads as TGTGCCAGCAGTTACCGAGCGGGAGGGGGAGATACGCAGTATTTT.

In DNA, the CDR3 is TGTGCCAGCAGTCCCAGGACAGGGGGCGCATATGGCTACACCTTC. Amino acids: CASSPRTGGAYGYTF. The chain carries TRBV6-5 and TRBJ1-2, with TRBD1 identical over 11 bases. V was clipped by 5 bases and J by 5 bases; unmatched bases: 7. CDR1 is MNHEY and CDR2 is SVGAGI in the germline V gene. The CDR3 is 15 residues long.

This chain links TRBV6-5 with TRBJ1-5; a possible D gene is TRBD1 (5 bases). This CDR3 spans 15 amino acids. Trimming pared 4 bases from V and 0 bases from J, leaving 10 bases between. CDR1 and CDR2 from the germline V gene are MNHEY and SVGAGI. CDR3 sequence: CASSLTGDSNQPQHF. The CDR3 region has the DNA TGTGCCAGCAGTTTAACAGGAGATAGCAATCAGCCCCAGCATTTT.

V is TRBV28 and J is TRBJ1-5, with TRBD1 matching over 7 bases. Germline trimming cut 6 bases from V and 7 bases from J; bases unmatched to any gene: 12. Germline CDR1 and CDR2: MDHEN and SYDVKM. There are 15 residues in the CDR3. DNA for the CDR3: TGTGCCAGCAGCCCCCCGACAGGGAATTACCAGCCCCAGCATTTT. It is translated as CASSPPTGNYQPQHF.

The J gene is TRBJ2-1, the V gene TRBV7-8, with TRBD1 as a possible D gene (6 bases). Deletions cut 2 bases from V and 10 bases from J, with 21 bases between. Germline assignment: CDR1 SGHVS and CDR2 FQNEAQ. The CDR3 has 16 amino acids. The CDR3 loop reads CASSLNRGQPAGEQFF. The DNA for the CDR3 is TGTGCCAGCAGCTTAAATCGTGGACAGCCCGCCGGGGAGCAGTTCTTC.